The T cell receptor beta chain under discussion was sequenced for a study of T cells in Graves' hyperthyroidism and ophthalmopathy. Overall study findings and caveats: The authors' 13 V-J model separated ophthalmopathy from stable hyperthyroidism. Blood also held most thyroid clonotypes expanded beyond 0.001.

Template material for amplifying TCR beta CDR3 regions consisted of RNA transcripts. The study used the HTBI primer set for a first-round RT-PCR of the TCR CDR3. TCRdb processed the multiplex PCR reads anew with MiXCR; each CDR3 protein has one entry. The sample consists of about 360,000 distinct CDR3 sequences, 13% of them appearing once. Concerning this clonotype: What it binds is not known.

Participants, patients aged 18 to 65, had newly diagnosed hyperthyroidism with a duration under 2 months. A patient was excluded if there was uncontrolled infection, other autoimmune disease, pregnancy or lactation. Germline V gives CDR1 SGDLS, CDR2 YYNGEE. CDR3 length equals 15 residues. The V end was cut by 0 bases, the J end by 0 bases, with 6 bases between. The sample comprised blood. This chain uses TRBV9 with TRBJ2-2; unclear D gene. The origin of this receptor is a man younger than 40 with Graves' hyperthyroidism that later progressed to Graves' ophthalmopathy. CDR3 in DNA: TGTGCCAGCAGCGTAGGGGTTTCGAACACCGGGGAGCTGTTTTTT. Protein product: CASSVGVSNTGELFF.